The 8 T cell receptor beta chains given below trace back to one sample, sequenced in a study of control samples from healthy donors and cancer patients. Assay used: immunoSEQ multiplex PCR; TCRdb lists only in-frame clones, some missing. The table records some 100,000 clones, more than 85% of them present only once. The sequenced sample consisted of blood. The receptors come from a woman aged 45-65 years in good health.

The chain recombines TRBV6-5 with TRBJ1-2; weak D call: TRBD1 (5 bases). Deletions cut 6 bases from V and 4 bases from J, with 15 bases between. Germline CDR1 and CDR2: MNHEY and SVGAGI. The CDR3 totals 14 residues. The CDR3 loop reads CASSQGLMGYGYTF. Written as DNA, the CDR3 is TGTGCCAGCAGCCAGGGTCTCATGGGCTATGGCTACACCTTC.

The CDR3 DNA reads as TGTGCCAGCAGCCAAGGTGGGGCAGGGCCAAGGGGTCAGCCCCAGCATTTT. Protein: CASSQGGAGPRGQPQHF. The chain combines TRBV3-1 (or the pseudogene TRBV3-2) with TRBJ1-5; D possibly corresponds to TRBD1 (5 bases). Between the trimmed V and J ends, which lost 1 base and 6 bases, there was a span of 19 bases. Germline CDR1 reads LGHDT; CDR2 reads YNNKEL (reference sequence). The CDR3 covers 17 residues.

The CDR3 DNA is TGTGCCAGCAGTTTATCCGACAGGAACACTGAAGCTTTCTTT. Protein: CASSLSDRNTEAFF. This chain connects TRBV27 to TRBJ1-1; possibly TRBD1 for D (5 bases). Germline V gives CDR1 MNHEY, CDR2 SMNVEV (reference sequence). CDR3 size: 14 residues. V lost 0 bases to trimming and J lost 1 base, with 6 bases between them.

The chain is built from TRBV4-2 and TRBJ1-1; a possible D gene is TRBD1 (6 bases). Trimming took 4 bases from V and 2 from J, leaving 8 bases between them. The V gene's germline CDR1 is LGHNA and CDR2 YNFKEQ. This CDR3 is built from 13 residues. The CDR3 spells CASSLGGNTEAFF. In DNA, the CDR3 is TGTGCCAGCAGCCTTGGGGGCAACACTGAAGCTTTCTTT.

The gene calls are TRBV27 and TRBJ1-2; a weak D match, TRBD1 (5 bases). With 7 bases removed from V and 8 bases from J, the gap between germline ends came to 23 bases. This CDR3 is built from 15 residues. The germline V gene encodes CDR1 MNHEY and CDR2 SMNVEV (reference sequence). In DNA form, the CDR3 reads TGTGCCAGCAAATGGGCAGGGCCATATGGGGGAGGCTACACCTTC. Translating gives CASKWAGPYGGGYTF.

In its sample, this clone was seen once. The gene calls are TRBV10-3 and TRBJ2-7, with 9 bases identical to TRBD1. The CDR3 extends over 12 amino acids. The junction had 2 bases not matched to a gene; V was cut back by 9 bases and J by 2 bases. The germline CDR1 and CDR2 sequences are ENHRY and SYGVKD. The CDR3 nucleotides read TGTGCCATTGGACAGGGGCCCTACGAGCAGTACGTC. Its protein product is CAIGQGPYEQYV.

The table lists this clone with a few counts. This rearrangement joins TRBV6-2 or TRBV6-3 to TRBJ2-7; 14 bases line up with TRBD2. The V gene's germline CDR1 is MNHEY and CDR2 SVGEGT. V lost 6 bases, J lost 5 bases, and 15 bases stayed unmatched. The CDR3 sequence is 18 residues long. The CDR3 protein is CASSNRGLAGEGSDEQYV. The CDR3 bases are TGTGCCAGCAGCAATCGGGGACTAGCGGGAGAAGGTTCCGACGAGCAGTACGTC.

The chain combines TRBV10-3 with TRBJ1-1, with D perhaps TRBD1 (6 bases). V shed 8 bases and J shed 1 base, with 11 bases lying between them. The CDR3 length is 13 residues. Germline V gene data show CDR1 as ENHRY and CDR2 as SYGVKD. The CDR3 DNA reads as TGTGCCATCGCCGGACAGCAGAACACTGAAGCTTTCTTT. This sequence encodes CAIAGQQNTEAFF.